This record looks at one T cell receptor (beta chain) sequence and its context. V was cut by 2 bases and J by 7 bases, with 14 bases left in between. There are 14 residues in the CDR3. Germline loops: CDR1 SEHNR, CDR2 FQNEAQ (reference sequence). A single heparinised draw of roughly 0.11 L on average was taken per donor. These data originate in a study of beta chain features in type 1 diabetes. Reverse transcribing all isolated RNA meant expressed TCRB transcripts were sequenced. Sequencing was performed with immunoSEQ multiplex PCR; in TCRdb, only in-frame clones are kept and a portion is missing. The table lists over 150,000 clones, 10% to 15% of them singletons.

The chain uses TRBV7-9 and TRBJ2-5, with a weak D call TRBD2 (5 bases). The receptor's source is a woman aged 18-29 years in good health. What was sequenced was central memory CD4+ T cells from blood. DNA for the CDR3: TGTGCCAGCAGCTTATTATCGGAGGTCGGGACCCAGTACTTC. This sequence encodes CASSLLSEVGTQYF.